The 31 T cell receptor beta chains presented below share a single source sample, sequenced in a study of T cell changes during pregnancy in multiple sclerosis. Using immunoSEQ multiplex PCR, the repertoire was profiled, and TCRdb retains in-frame clones only, with some absent. The sample yields about 45,000 clones, approximately 90% seen once. The sample consisted of CD8+ T cells from peripheral blood mononuclear cells, taken in the second trimester of pregnancy. The receptors shown here come from a female donor with multiple sclerosis, enrolled in a pregnancy study.

V and J are TRBV13 and TRBJ2-5, with 11 bases lining up with TRBD2. The CDR3 runs 17 residues. V lost 1 base, J lost 5 bases, and 9 bases stayed unmatched. Per the germline V gene, CDR1 is PRHDT and CDR2 is FYEKMQ (reference sequence). CDR3 sequence (DNA): TGTGCCAGCAGCTTAGTTGGTAGCGGGGGGGCCCGGGAGACCCAGTACTTC. Translated, it gives CASSLVGSGGARETQYF.

The CDR3: CASSIDSGILYNEQFF. CDR3 nucleotides: TGTGCCAGTAGTATAGATTCAGGGATTCTTTACAATGAGCAGTTCTTC. This chain connects TRBV19 to TRBJ2-1; possible D gene TRBD1, 5 bases. V lost 0 bases, J lost 4 bases, and 13 bases lay in between. The CDR3 is made up of 16 amino acids. From germline, CDR1 is LNHDA and CDR2 SQIVND (reference sequence).

The rearrangement links TRBV12-2 to TRBJ2-7; TRBD2 is the table's D call and was not checked against the DNA. TRBV12-2 is classified as a pseudogene. This CDR3 is built from 16 residues. CDR3 DNA sequence: TGTGCAAGTCGTCCCGGCCCCCGCGGGGGGGCCCACGAGCAGTACTTC. Protein product: CASRPGPRGGAHEQYF.

V is TRBV6-6 and J is TRBJ2-7; 7 nucleotides align to TRBD1. This CDR3 has 15 amino acids. Per germline, CDR1 MNHNY and CDR2 SVGAGI (reference sequence). The trim removed 2 bases at V and 4 bases at J, leaving 8 bases unmatched. CDR3 sequence (DNA): TGTGCCAGCAGTTACACAAGGGACAGCCTGTACGAGCAGTACTTC. Amino acids: CASSYTRDSLYEQYF.

V usage is TRBV13 and J usage is TRBJ1-1; TRBD1 matches 8 bases. V shed 6 bases, J shed 0 bases, and the junction held 6 bases outside the gene matches. From germline, CDR1 is PRHDT and CDR2 FYEKMQ (reference sequence). This CDR3 spans 15 amino acids. The CDR3 reads CASSTGTGMNTEAFF. The CDR3 DNA is TGTGCCAGCAGTACCGGGACAGGTATGAACACTGAAGCTTTCTTT.

The V call is TRBV25-1, the J call TRBJ2-5; D not resolved. The ends were cut back, 0 bases at V and 3 bases at J, with 11 bases in the middle. The germline V gene encodes CDR1 MGHDK and CDR2 SYGVNS. The CDR3 is made up of 15 amino acids. CDR3 protein: CASSEYLGSEETQYF. CDR3 nucleotide sequence: TGTGCCAGCAGTGAATACCTCGGGTCCGAAGAGACCCAGTACTTC.

This clone was seen a single time. The genes are TRBV7-6 and TRBJ1-3, with no clear D. The CDR3 loop spans 14 amino acids. V lost 1 base, J lost 8 bases, and 12 bases lay in between. From germline, CDR1 is SGHVS and CDR2 FNYEAQ. In DNA form, the CDR3 reads TGTGCCAGCAGCTTAGAGGTCGGTCAGGACACCATATATTTT. Amino acid sequence: CASSLEVGQDTIYF.

V is TRBV7-2 and J is TRBJ2-1; 8 bases align to TRBD2. V was clipped by 5 bases and J by 1 base; unmatched bases: 10. CDR1 and CDR2 from the germline V gene are SGHTA and FQGNSA. The CDR3 runs to 17 residues. CDR3 sequence reads: CASSAWGGGGSYNEQFF. The CDR3 DNA reads TGTGCCAGCAGCGCCTGGGGGGGCGGGGGGTCCTACAATGAGCAGTTCTTC.

The gene calls are TRBV27 and TRBJ1-4; 8 bases align to TRBD1. V shed 4 bases and J 8 bases; nucleotides not matched to a gene: 6. The CDR3 is 14 amino acids. Germline V gene data show CDR1 as MNHEY and CDR2 as SMNVEV (reference sequence). The CDR3 spells CASSWRQGREKLFF. The CDR3 region has the DNA TGTGCCAGCAGTTGGAGACAGGGGCGGGAAAAACTGTTTTTT.

This clone has only one observation. The gene calls are TRBV27 and TRBJ1-5; D possibly corresponds to TRBD1 (6 bases). The V end lost 5 bases, the J end lost 7 bases, and 12 bases lay between the germline ends. The CDR3 has 13 residues. Germline CDR1 reads MNHEY; CDR2 reads SMNVEV (reference sequence). The CDR3 nucleotides read TGTGCCAGCAGTCTACAGGGTACACAGCCCCAGCATTTT. Its translation is CASSLQGTQPQHF.

The J gene is TRBJ2-2, the V gene TRBV4-3; maybe TRBD1 (5 bases). The length of the CDR3 is 19 residues. The germline V gene has CDR1 LGHNA and CDR2 YSLEER. Trimming stripped 3 bases from V and 4 bases from J, with 24 bases between. The chain's CDR3 is CASSHHQAAGLGSTGELFF. CDR3 in DNA: TGCGCCAGCAGCCATCATCAGGCGGCAGGGTTAGGGTCCACCGGGGAGCTGTTTTTT.

The chain has TRBV13 and TRBJ2-5; possibly TRBD1 for D (6 bases). In germline, CDR1 is PRHDT, CDR2 FYEKMQ (reference sequence). This CDR3 has 13 residues. V shed 0 bases and J shed 5 bases, with 7 bases lying between them. CDR3 loop: CASSLGGGETQYF. CDR3 bases: TGTGCCAGCAGCTTAGGAGGGGGTGAGACCCAGTACTTC.

The J gene is TRBJ2-7, the V gene TRBV13; 8 bases line up with TRBD1. The CDR3 totals 15 residues. V lost 5 bases, J lost 1 base, and 7 bases stayed unmatched. Germline values: CDR1 PRHDT, CDR2 FYEKMQ (reference sequence). For the CDR3, the DNA is TGTGCCAGCAGCCCTCGGACAGGGCCATCCTACGAGCAGTACTTC. Translation gives CASSPRTGPSYEQYF.

A few counts support this clone. V and J are TRBV14 and TRBJ1-2, with D unclear. V was clipped by 4 bases and J by 0 bases, with 6 bases between them. This CDR3 comprises 13 residues. Looked up from germline, CDR1 is SGHDN and CDR2 is FVKESK. CDR3 sequence: CASSRHSNYGYTF. As DNA, the CDR3 is TGTGCCAGCAGCCGACACTCTAACTATGGCTACACCTTC.

This chain connects TRBV6-5 to TRBJ1-2; D is possibly TRBD1 (6 bases). The CDR3 runs 14 residues. Germline CDR1 and CDR2: MNHEY and SVGAGI. V shed 4 bases and J shed 1 base, with 10 bases lying between them. CDR3 sequence reads: CASSSGTINYGYTF. The CDR3 coding sequence is TGTGCCAGCAGTTCGGGGACAATTAACTATGGCTACACCTTC.

The chain couples TRBV27 to TRBJ2-6; D not certain. The CDR3 is 14 amino acids. CDR1 MNHEY and CDR2 SMNVEV come from the germline V gene (reference sequence). V gave up 8 bases and J gave up 0 bases, with 8 bases separating them. CDR3 sequence reads: CASCPSSGANVLTF. CDR3 sequence (DNA): TGTGCCAGCTGCCCCAGCTCTGGGGCCAACGTCCTGACTTTC.

V is TRBV7-2 and J is TRBJ2-7, with D maybe TRBD2 (6 bases). Germline lookup yields CDR1 SGHTA and CDR2 FQGNSA. The CDR3 spans 14 residues. V shed 1 base and J shed 3 bases, with 10 bases lying between them. This CDR3 reads CASSLVREVYEQYF. As DNA, the CDR3 is TGTGCCAGCAGCTTAGTCAGGGAGGTCTACGAGCAGTACTTC.

This chain uses TRBV7-2 with TRBJ2-7; tentatively, D is TRBD1 (6 bases). The CDR3 is 15 residues long. The V and J ends lost 2 bases and 1 base respectively, with 12 bases between them. Germline V gene sequence: CDR1 SGHTA, CDR2 FQGNSA. In DNA form, the CDR3 reads TGTGCCAGCAGCTTACGACGGCAGGGGTCCTACGAGCAGTACTTC. Translation gives CASSLRRQGSYEQYF.

The rearrangement links TRBV4-1 to TRBJ1-1, with D tentatively TRBD1 (5 bases). The CDR3 runs 14 residues. Germline V gives CDR1 MGHRA, CDR2 YSYEKL. Trimming took off 5 bases at V and 1 base at J, with 11 bases between the two ends. CDR3 nucleotides: TGCGCCAGCAGCTCCTCCGGGGGGAACACTGAAGCTTTCTTT. Protein: CASSSSGGNTEAFF.

The J gene is TRBJ2-1, the V gene TRBV4-2, with TRBD2 identical over 14 bases. Trimming took 0 bases from V and 8 from J; bases not matched to a gene: 12. Germline V lookup: CDR1 LGHNA, CDR2 YNFKEQ. The CDR3 runs 19 residues. In DNA, the CDR3 is TGTGCCAGCAGCCAAGAGGAAGGACTAGCGGGGGGTCTGCAGGATGAGCAGTTCTTC. Translation gives CASSQEEGLAGGLQDEQFF.

The chain carries TRBV11-2 and TRBJ2-3; 10 bases agree with TRBD2. CDR1 and CDR2 (germline): SGHAT, FQNNGV. V was clipped by 2 bases and J by 0 bases; unmatched bases: 8. The CDR3 consists of 18 residues. CDR3 amino acids: CASSLRRGTSASTDTQYF. DNA of the CDR3: TGTGCCAGCAGCTTACGCCGCGGGACTAGCGCGAGCACAGATACGCAGTATTTT.

The chain employs TRBV7-3 and TRBJ2-1, with 8 bases identical to TRBD1. The trim removed 5 bases at V and 7 bases at J, leaving 10 bases unmatched. This CDR3 comprises 15 residues. Germline loops: CDR1 SGHTA, CDR2 FQGTGA. The CDR3 DNA reads TGTGCCAGCAGCCGACGACAGGGGCCCCAGAATGAGCAGTTCTTC. Its protein product is CASSRRQGPQNEQFF.

The genes are TRBV15 and TRBJ1-2; 8 bases align to TRBD1. Germline assignment: CDR1 LNHNV and CDR2 YYDKDF (reference sequence). The junction had 13 bases not matched to a gene; V was cut back by 9 bases and J by 4 bases. The CDR3 has 15 residues. The CDR3 sequence: CATRLSTGAGYGYTF. The CDR3 coding sequence is TGTGCCACTCGACTATCGACAGGGGCAGGCTATGGCTACACCTTC.

The chain is built from TRBV19 and TRBJ2-7; no reliable D call. The germline gives CDR1 LNHDA, CDR2 SQIVND (reference sequence). The CDR3 extends over 13 amino acids. V was shortened by 6 bases and J by 1 base, with 10 bases between the two germline ends. CDR3 bases: TGTGCCAGTAGCTTGGAACAGTCCTACGAGCAGTACTTC. This sequence encodes CASSLEQSYEQYF.

The V and J genes are TRBV11-1 and TRBJ2-5, with unresolved D. The germline V and J ends were trimmed by 2 bases and 4 bases, with 8 bases remaining between them. This CDR3 contains 13 residues. Germline V lookup: CDR1 SGHAT, CDR2 FQDESV (reference sequence). The CDR3 DNA reads as TGTGCCAGCAGCTTACCCTACCTAGAGACCCAGTACTTC. Residues: CASSLPYLETQYF.

This clone was seen just once. The V call is TRBV7-3, the J call TRBJ1-2; D is undetermined. CDR3 length: 13 amino acids. V was shortened by 2 bases and J by 6 bases, with 10 bases between the two germline ends. Germline V CDR1 and CDR2: SGHTA, FQGTGA. CDR3 coding DNA: TGTGCCAGCAGCTTACATGGGCAGGATGGCTACACCTTC. It is translated as CASSLHGQDGYTF.

The chain carries TRBV7-9 and TRBJ2-5, with D possibly TRBD2 on 6 matching bases. Trimming shortened V by 8 bases and J by 0 bases, and 10 bases separated the two germline ends. The CDR3 totals 13 residues. Germline V gene lookup returns CDR1 SEHNR and CDR2 FQNEAQ (reference sequence). The CDR3 spells CASERADQETQYF. DNA for the CDR3: TGTGCCAGCGAGCGGGCAGACCAAGAGACCCAGTACTTC.

The chain is built from TRBV27 and TRBJ1-4; the D gene is possibly TRBD1 (6 bases). The CDR3 is 16 residues long. Germline V lookup: CDR1 MNHEY, CDR2 SMNVEV (reference sequence). The ends were cut back, 0 bases at V and 6 bases at J, with 14 bases in the middle. CDR3 sequence reads: CASSLSTGTPYEKLFF. Here the CDR3 DNA reads TGTGCCAGCAGTTTATCGACAGGAACACCCTATGAAAAACTGTTTTTT.

The rearrangement joins TRBV27 to TRBJ1-4, with TRBD1 as a possible D gene (5 bases). This CDR3 comprises 12 residues. Germline V gives CDR1 MNHEY, CDR2 SMNVEV (reference sequence). V was shortened by 8 bases and J by 8 bases, with 12 bases between the two germline ends. CDR3 DNA: TGTGCCAGCGGGTGGGGCAAAGAAAAACTGTTTTTT. It is translated as CASGWGKEKLFF.

This clone was picked up one time. V gene TRBV9 combines with J gene TRBJ1-2; TRBD1 might be the D (5 bases). Germline V gene sequence: CDR1 SGDLS, CDR2 YYNGEE. Deletions cut 5 bases from V and 8 bases from J, with 16 bases between. This CDR3 has 13 amino acids. The CDR3 nucleotides read TGTGCCAGCAGTTCTCACGGGGGAACCGGCTACACCTTC. It codes for CASSSHGGTGYTF.

The DNA for the CDR3 is TGCGCCAGCAGCCAATACACAGTGAACACTGAAGCTTTCTTT. The encoded protein is CASSQYTVNTEAFF. V is TRBV4-1 and J is TRBJ1-1, with D uncertain. The CDR3 is 14 amino acids. Trimming shortened V by 2 bases and J by 0 bases, and 7 bases separated the two germline ends. Germline V CDR1 and CDR2: MGHRA, YSYEKL.